These 13 T cell receptor beta chains were sequenced from one sample in a study of CXCR3-negative and CXCR3-positive naive CD8 T cells (dated by TCRdb to 2018 to 2020). Sequenced using a NextSeq 550. The Human TCR Profiling Kit (MiLaboratory) was used to make UMI-labeled 5' RACE TRB cDNA libraries. TCRdb reprocessed the raw reads; every CDR3 protein sequence is a single record, and DNA is not supplied. The sample table on file contains fewer than 95,000 distinct CDR3 sequences. Approximately 1.5% of the sample rests with the top ten. Sequences were obtained from naive CXCR3- CD8+ T cells from blood. This specimen's cell subset or site label, per the study, means: CD45RO-CCR7+CD27+CD95- naive CD8+ T cells lacking CXCR3 (TNR3-). The receptors shown here come from a human donor in good health. Some clones in this sample may be carry-over from other donors' samples.

V is TRBV28 and J is TRBJ2-1; TCRdb gives TRBD1 as the D gene, but with no DNA this cannot be confirmed. Germline V gene sequence: CDR1 MDHEN, CDR2 SYDVKM. This CDR3 has 16 residues. CDR3 region: CASRVQGAGPGDEQFF.

This chain's CDR3 is CASSPQTGLAVNYGYTF. V is TRBV9 and J is TRBJ1-2. CDR1 is SGDLS, CDR2 YYNGEE, per germline. The CDR3 sequence is 17 residues long.

This chain connects TRBV4-1 to TRBJ2-7; TCRdb proposes TRBD1, but this gene call is untestable without DNA. Germline V gene data show CDR1 as MGHRA and CDR2 as YSYEKL. The CDR3 consists of 17 residues. The CDR3 spells CASSQDATGRTSYEQYF.

The CDR3 is CASSGGATNTGELFF. V and J are TRBV7-9 and TRBJ2-2; TCRdb indicates TRBD2, and absent DNA this call remains unverified. CDR3 size: 15 residues. Per the germline V gene, CDR1 is SEHNR and CDR2 is FQNEAQ (reference sequence).

The chain is built from TRBV19 and TRBJ2-3; the D gene TCRdb calls, TRBD2, cannot be checked with no DNA. Germline CDR1 reads LNHDA; CDR2 reads SQIVND (reference sequence). The CDR3 totals 15 residues. This chain's CDR3 is CASTMTSGSTDTQYF.

CDR3 residues: CASSEGLAGSYEQYF. This rearrangement joins TRBV2 to TRBJ2-7; TCRdb's D call, TRBD2, is unchecked because there is no DNA. CDR1 SNHLY and CDR2 FYNNEI come from the germline V gene. The CDR3 sequence is 15 residues long. Full variable domain (missing parts from reference TRBV2 and TRBJ2-7): EPEVTQTPSHQVTQMGQEVILRCVPISNHLYFYWYRQILGQKVEFLVSFYNNEISEKSEIFDDQFSVERPDGSNFTLKIRSTKLEDSAMYFCASSEGLAGSYEQYFGPGTRLTVT.

The rearrangement joins TRBV7-9 to TRBJ1-1. This CDR3 is built from 15 residues. Germline V CDR1 and CDR2: SEHNR, FQNEAQ (reference sequence). The CDR3 protein is CASSSPGGRDTEAFF.

The chain recombines TRBV7-2 with TRBJ2-1; TCRdb's D call of TRBD2 is untestable without DNA. Germline V gene lookup returns CDR1 SGHTA and CDR2 FQGNSA. CDR3 length: 17 residues. This CDR3 reads CASSFNSGASSYNEQFF.

CDR3 in amino acids: CSARVDSNTGELFF. The rearrangement links TRBV20-1 to TRBJ2-2. The CDR3 runs to 14 residues. Germline lookup yields CDR1 DFQATT and CDR2 SNEGSKA (reference sequence).

The chain couples TRBV2 to TRBJ2-5; TCRdb designates TRBD2, a call that cannot be tested without DNA. The CDR3 is 16 residues long. Germline CDR1 reads SNHLY; CDR2 reads FYNNEI. The CDR3 spells CASSLGLAGEGETQYF.

The chain is built from TRBV4-3 and TRBJ2-1; TCRdb proposes TRBD1, but this gene call is untestable without DNA. Looked up from germline, CDR1 is LGHNA and CDR2 is YSLEER. The CDR3 consists of 13 residues. Here the CDR3 reads CASSRGQGNEQFF.

The rearrangement joins TRBV7-3 to TRBJ2-3; TCRdb designates TRBD2, a call that cannot be tested without DNA. Germline CDR1 reads SGHTA; CDR2 reads FQGTGA. The CDR3 has 15 residues. CDR3 in amino acids: CASSTGTSGTDTQYF.

This chain connects TRBV4-3 to TRBJ2-3; the TCRdb call, TRBD2, lacks DNA for checking. Germline lookup yields CDR1 LGHNA and CDR2 YSLEER. The CDR3 is 15 residues long. The CDR3: CASSQRLAGSDTQYF.